The rows below give T cell receptor beta chains drawn from one sample of a study of blood T cell repertoires in COVID-19. Data came from immunoSEQ multiplex PCR; TCRdb stores just in-frame clones and leaves some out. Of some 180,000 clones listed, 70% to 90% are singletons. Sequencing used peripheral blood. All receptors derive from a man in his sixties or seventies with active or convalescent COVID-19. Both conserved end residues are part of each CDR3. The order of the fields is CDR3 protein, J gene, V gene.

CASSLVMGQVRNEQYF	TRBJ2-7	TRBV5-1
CSVLAGGDIQYF	TRBJ2-4	TRBV29-1
CASSQDRGRATEAFF	TRBJ1-1	TRBV4-3
CSATSGGAPSYEQYF	TRBJ2-7	TRBV29-1
CASSLDREISPEAFF	TRBJ1-1	TRBV7-9
CATGSQDHNSPLHF	TRBJ1-6	TRBV10-1
CASSLDTYSYEQYF	TRBJ2-7	TRBV2
CASSRATAETQYF	TRBJ2-5	TRBV19
CASNPKPQAWGYGYTF	TRBJ1-2	TRBV7-2
CASSSTTGEYNEQFF	TRBJ2-1	TRBV7-7
CASSPRYYINTEAFF	TRBJ1-1	TRBV18
CASGHYPYEQYF	TRBJ2-7	TRBV27
CATGAVGAGIRDNEQFF	TRBJ2-1	TRBV10-3
CASSLMAVGVRYEQYF	TRBJ2-7	TRBV28
CASSRDRGRYGYTF	TRBJ1-2	TRBV4-3
CAGGDTATPGANVLTF	TRBJ2-6	TRBV21-1
CASSLMNRGSYGYTF	TRBJ1-2	TRBV5-4
CASSQDRGGDYGYTF	TRBJ1-2	TRBV7-9
CASSLAITETGELFF	TRBJ2-2	TRBV5-1
CASRRDRGDGYTF	TRBJ1-2	TRBV6-5
CASRGQQGIITEAFF	TRBJ1-1	TRBV6-5
CASLDRENTEAFF	TRBJ1-1	TRBV30
CASSPGPYGYTF	TRBJ1-2	TRBV6-5
CASSPGLAGPTDTQYF	TRBJ2-3	TRBV18